The present entry profiles one T cell receptor (beta chain) with its context. Its antigen is currently unknown. These data come from a study of T cell responses to AZD1222 COVID-19 vaccine. The CDR3 runs 15 residues. Deletions cut 4 bases from V and 0 bases from J, with 9 bases between. The germline V gene has CDR1 SNHLY and CDR2 FYNNEI. General study findings and limits: Elevations in Spike-specific TCR breadth and depth followed administration of two AZD1222 doses. Donor demographics were predominantly white British with a female majority; clonal diversity may be underestimated. Baseline antibody screening turned up just a handful of seropositive AZD1222 recipients.

Sequencing was performed with immunoSEQ multiplex PCR; in TCRdb, only in-frame clones are kept and a portion is missing. The data show about 17,000 clones, about four fifths seen once. Specimen: peripheral blood, collected 28 days after the second AZD1222 dose. This sequence joins TRBV2 and TRBJ1-4; no definite D call. The clonotype was recovered from an adult who received the AZD1222 COVID-19 vaccine. The CDR3 is CASSVWGPTNEKLFF. CDR3 DNA: TGTGCCAGCAGTGTGTGGGGTCCAACTAATGAAAAACTGTTTTTT.